Listed here is a single TCR beta chain. The antigen is undetermined. The data belong to a study of T cell responses to AZD1222 COVID-19 vaccine. Study overall: Recipients boosted at about 4 weeks or about 12 weeks are pooled.

Germline V lookup: CDR1 MRHNA, CDR2 SNTAGT. This CDR3 is built from 13 residues. With V trimmed by 9 bases and J by 3 bases, 2 bases remained unmatched. Study outcomes and limitations: AZD1222 recipients seropositive at baseline numbered only five to seven.

The table came from immunoSEQ multiplex PCR; TCRdb's copy has only in-frame clones and leaves some out. Altogether roughly 100,000 clones are present, 87% being singletons, with the ten largest covering 2.5% to 3%. This sample comprised peripheral blood, obtained on day 0 of AZD1222 vaccination. The TCR originated in an adult in good health. The gene calls are TRBV6-4 and TRBJ2-3; 11 bases are a match to TRBD1. The CDR3: CARGTGGTDTQYF. As DNA, the CDR3 is TGTGCCAGAGGGACAGGGGGGACAGATACGCAGTATTTT.